The 2 T cell receptor beta chains listed next were all sequenced from one sample in a study of cytomegalovirus exposure and HLA in healthy donors. Amplification used 60 Vbeta primers and 13 Jbeta primers. Method: immunoSEQ multiplex PCR; TCRdb's copy keeps in-frame clones and lacks some. The sample shows roughly 180,000 clones, around 82% of them seen only once. Input material: PBMCs. The receptors stem from a man aged 25-45 years in good health and CMV-seronegative.

CDR3 sequence: CASSLVVREVENEQFF. In DNA, the CDR3 is TGTGCCAGCAGCTTAGTGGTGCGGGAGGTTGAGAATGAGCAGTTCTTC. The rearrangement joins TRBV11-3 to TRBJ2-1, with TRBD2 matching over 8 bases. With 1 base clipped from V and 7 bases from J, the junction kept 9 bases outside the gene matches. The CDR3 extends over 16 amino acids. Germline lookup yields CDR1 SGHNT and CDR2 YENEEA.

This chain links TRBV7-8 with TRBJ2-2, with D possibly being TRBD2 (5 bases). CDR1 and CDR2 (germline): SGHVS, FQNEAQ. Trimming shortened V by 3 bases and J by 4 bases, and 15 bases separated the two germline ends. The CDR3 has 16 residues. The CDR3 DNA reads TGTGCCAGCAGCTTGTTACGGGGAATTAGCACCGGGGAGCTGTTTTTT. Translation: CASSLLRGISTGELFF.